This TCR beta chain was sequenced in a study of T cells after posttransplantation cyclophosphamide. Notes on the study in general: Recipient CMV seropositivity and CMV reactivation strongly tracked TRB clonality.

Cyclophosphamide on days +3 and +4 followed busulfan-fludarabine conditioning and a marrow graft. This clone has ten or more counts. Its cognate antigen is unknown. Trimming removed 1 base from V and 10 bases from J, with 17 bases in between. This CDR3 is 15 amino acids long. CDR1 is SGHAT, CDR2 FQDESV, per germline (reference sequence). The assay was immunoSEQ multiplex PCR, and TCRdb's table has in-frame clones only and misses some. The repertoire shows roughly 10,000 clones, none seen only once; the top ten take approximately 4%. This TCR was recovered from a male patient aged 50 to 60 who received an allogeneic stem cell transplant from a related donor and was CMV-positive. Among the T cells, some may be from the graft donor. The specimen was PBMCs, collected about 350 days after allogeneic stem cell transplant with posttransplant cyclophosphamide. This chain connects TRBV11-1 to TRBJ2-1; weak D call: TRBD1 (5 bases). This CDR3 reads CASSLEGMGPREQFF. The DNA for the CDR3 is TGTGCCAGCAGCTTAGAGGGGATGGGGCCGCGGGAGCAGTTCTTC.